This T cell receptor beta chain is from a study of blood T cell repertoires in COVID-19. As for the study in general: Sources were T cells, B-cell-depleted T cells, or PBMCs; the material itself was cDNA or gDNA.

Trimming pared 8 bases from V and 4 bases from J, leaving 12 bases between. Germline CDR1 reads MNHEY; CDR2 reads SVGAGI. CDR3 length equals 14 residues. While infection was still active, Seattle patients were enrolled and then followed longitudinally. Per the original data handling: Amplified reference gene primers provided the basis for estimating nucleated cell counts. Produced via immunoSEQ multiplex PCR; TCRdb's table is partial and in-frame only. Clone size and the V and J calls come from that table; the DNA yielded D and trimming. The table shows a few hundred thousand clones, with around 90% occurring only once.

This sequence joins TRBV6-5 and TRBJ1-6; D is perhaps TRBD1 (6 bases). The sequencing sample was made of peripheral blood. The sequence was obtained from a woman between 25 and 40 years old with COVID-19, enrolled during active disease. CDR3 DNA sequence: TGTGCCAGCGGACAGTTGACTTATAATTCACCCCTCCACTTT. Translating it yields CASGQLTYNSPLHF.